This passage covers 31 T cell receptor beta chains from one sample sequenced in a study of T cell repertoires in cytomegalovirus infection. Their target antigens are unknown. TCRdb passed the reads through MiXCR, listing each CDR3 protein once. Of approximately 1,000,000 distinct CDR3 sequences listed, approximately 31% are singletons. The sequencing here drew on cultured CD8+ T cells from PBMCs, taken from culture after CMV antigen stimulation. Source of these receptors: a human donor in good health (CMV status not recorded). Some clones in this sample may be carry-over from other donors' samples.

Ten or more counts support this clonotype. The chain recombines TRBV2 with TRBJ1-5; unclear D gene. CDR1 and CDR2 (germline): SNHLY, FYNNEI. The CDR3 spans 14 residues. V shed 8 bases and J shed 5 bases, with 16 bases lying between them. CDR3 loop: CASHPKREDQPQHF. CDR3 nucleotide sequence: TGTGCCAGCCATCCGAAGAGGGAGGATCAGCCCCAGCATTTT.

This sequence joins TRBV7-9 and TRBJ1-6; a weak D match, TRBD1 (5 bases). The CDR3 has 14 residues. Deletions cut 1 base from V and 6 bases from J, with 7 bases between. CDR1 and CDR2 (germline): SEHNR, FQNEAQ (reference sequence). CDR3 loop: CASSLERGNSPLHF. DNA of the CDR3: TGTGCCAGCAGCTTAGAAAGGGGTAATTCACCCCTCCACTTT.

This clonotype appeared a few times. V gene TRBV10-3 combines with J gene TRBJ2-7, with a possible D match to TRBD1 (5 bases). The CDR3 spans 14 residues. Deletions cut 0 bases from V and 3 bases from J, with 9 bases between. Germline CDR1 ENHRY, CDR2 SYGVKD. CDR3 coding DNA: TGTGCCATCAGTGAGTCTAGGACACTCTACGAGCAGTACGTC. It encodes CAISESRTLYEQYV.

The rearrangement links TRBV2 to TRBJ2-7; possibly TRBD1 for D (6 bases). Trimming took off 0 bases at V and 2 bases at J, with 8 bases between the two ends. Germline CDR1 and CDR2: SNHLY and FYNNEI. The CDR3 spans 14 residues. Written as DNA, the CDR3 is TGTGCCAGCAGTGAAGCGCCAGGGGCCTACGAGCAGTACTTC. Translation gives CASSEAPGAYEQYF.

As regards this clonotype: One end of the junction is discordant with germline, which a read error may explain. The rearrangement joins TRBV28 to TRBJ2-1, with D perhaps assigned TRBD1 or TRBD2 (5 bases each). Germline-derived CDR1 and CDR2 are MDHEN and SYDVKM. The CDR3 consists of 15 residues. The CDR3 protein is CANSLLGDGYNEQFF. The CDR3 DNA sequence: TGTGCCAACAGTTTATTGGGGGATGGGTACAATGAGCAGTTCTTC.

This clonotype was detected only a few times. V usage is TRBV12-3 or TRBV12-4 and J usage is TRBJ2-3; 7 bases are a match to TRBD1. This CDR3 has 15 residues. The V and J ends lost 7 bases and 0 bases, in that order; junction bases with no gene match: 7. CDR3 in amino acids: CASIKTGDSTDTQYF. In nucleotides, the CDR3 is TGTGCCAGCATAAAAACAGGGGACAGCACAGATACGCAGTATTTT.

This clonotype has only a few counts. The chain has TRBV7-6 and TRBJ1-5; a weak D match, TRBD1 (6 bases). The germline CDR1 and CDR2 sequences are SGHVS and FNYEAQ. V lost 0 bases and J lost 7, with 16 bases in between. The CDR3 consists of 16 residues. In DNA, the CDR3 is TGTGCCAGCAGCTTAGCCCAGCCAGGGGTAAACCAGCCCCAGCATTTT. Its translation is CASSLAQPGVNQPQHF.

Only a few counts were recorded for this clonotype. The chain is built from TRBV20-1 and TRBJ2-2, with D possibly TRBD2 on 5 matching bases. The CDR3 runs 16 residues. In germline, CDR1 is DFQATT, CDR2 SNEGSKA (reference sequence). V was pared by 1 base and J by 1 base, with 13 bases between. The CDR3 DNA reads TGCAGTGCTAGAGGTAGCGACCCGAAGAACACCGGGGAGCTGTTTTTT. Protein product: CSARGSDPKNTGELFF.

The V gene is TRBV6-1, the J gene TRBJ1-5, with 8 positions matching TRBD1. Germline CDR1 reads MNHNS; CDR2 reads SASEGT. J lost 3 bases, V lost 5 bases, and 6 bases had no gene match. The CDR3 is made up of 15 amino acids. The CDR3 sequence: CASSLDRGFNQPQHF. The DNA for the CDR3 is TGTGCCAGCAGTCTCGACAGGGGCTTCAATCAGCCCCAGCATTTT.

This chain connects TRBV29-1 to TRBJ2-1; unclear D gene. V lost 4 bases and J 6 bases, leaving 13 bases between the germline ends. The germline V gene encodes CDR1 SQVTM and CDR2 ANQGSEA. The CDR3 consists of 13 residues. CDR3 bases: TGCAGCGTTGGCTGGGGATTGGGCAATGAGCAGTTCTTC. It specifies CSVGWGLGNEQFF.

The chain joins TRBV27 to TRBJ1-5, with a tentative D call TRBD1 (6 bases). CDR3 length: 14 residues. V gave up 5 bases and J gave up 5 bases, with 13 bases separating them. Germline CDR1 and CDR2: MNHEY and SMNVEV (reference sequence). The CDR3 DNA is TGTGCCAGCAGTCCTTCGGACAGTCATCAGCCCCAGCATTTT. Its protein product is CASSPSDSHQPQHF.

This clonotype was counted many times. The rearrangement uses TRBV7-6 and TRBJ2-1, with 12 bases fitting TRBD1. V lost 2 bases and J lost 8; bases outside the gene matches: 7. The CDR3 is 16 amino acids. The germline gives CDR1 SGHVS, CDR2 FNYEAQ. CDR3 in DNA: TGTGCCAGCAGCTTACCGGGACAGGGGGCAGGCGATGAGCAGTTCTTC. It translates to CASSLPGQGAGDEQFF.

This clonotype was seen more than once but under ten times. The chain has TRBV6-1 and TRBJ1-5; D is uncertain. V shed 0 bases and J shed 3 bases, with 12 bases lying between them. This CDR3 region has 16 residues. From germline, CDR1 is MNHNS and CDR2 SASEGT. CDR3 coding DNA: TGTGCCAGCAGTGAAGCGGTAGATGGGGTCAATCAGCCCCAGCATTTT. Protein: CASSEAVDGVNQPQHF.

This rearrangement joins TRBV27 to TRBJ2-1; a weak D match, TRBD2 (5 bases). The CDR3 length is 15 residues. The germline V gene has CDR1 MNHEY and CDR2 SMNVEV (reference sequence). Trimming left V 2 bases short and J 6 bases short, with 14 bases between. The chain's CDR3 is CASSLGSSRVNEQFF. CDR3 bases: TGTGCCAGCAGTTTAGGTTCTAGCCGGGTCAATGAGCAGTTCTTC.

The genes are TRBV25-1 and TRBJ2-5; D gene unclear. V was cut by 8 bases and J by 2 bases, with 12 bases left in between. The CDR3 contains 13 residues. Germline CDR1 reads MGHDK; CDR2 reads SYGVNS. CDR3 coding DNA: TGTGCCAGCCGCGGACGGATGCAAGAGACCCAGTACTTC. This encodes CASRGRMQETQYF.

The V gene is TRBV6-1, the J gene TRBJ2-1; 9 bases align to TRBD2. This CDR3 has 18 amino acids. Trimming at V came to 6 bases and at J to 0 bases, leaving 12 bases not matched to a gene. Germline-derived CDR1 and CDR2 are MNHNS and SASEGT. DNA of the CDR3: TGTGCCAGCAGCCCCAGTAGCGGGGGCGATAGCTCCTACAATGAGCAGTTCTTC. Its translation is CASSPSSGGDSSYNEQFF.

The chain joins TRBV20-1 to TRBJ2-1; D is perhaps TRBD1 or TRBD2 (5 bases each). CDR1 is DFQATT, CDR2 SNEGSKA, per germline (reference sequence). With 0 bases removed from V and 6 bases from J, the gap between germline ends came to 18 bases. The CDR3 has 16 residues. The CDR3 loop reads CSARDRSGTVVNEQFF. CDR3 nucleotide sequence: TGCAGTGCTAGAGATCGCTCCGGGACGGTGGTCAATGAGCAGTTCTTC.

This clonotype was seen just once. The gene calls are TRBV14 and TRBJ2-3; TRBD1 aligns across 9 bases. V lost 1 base, J lost 1 base, and 9 bases stayed unmatched. CDR1 and CDR2 from the germline V gene are SGHDN and FVKESK. CDR3 length equals 18 residues. The CDR3 region is CASSQGPSDRGGTDTQYF. DNA for the CDR3: TGTGCCAGCAGCCAAGGCCCATCGGACAGGGGTGGCACAGATACGCAGTATTTT.

The chain carries TRBV5-1 and TRBJ2-2; no clear D gene. Trimming took off 4 bases at V and 0 bases at J, with 28 bases between the two ends. The CDR3 consists of 21 residues. Germline CDR1 SGHRS, CDR2 YFSETQ. The CDR3 coding sequence is TGCGCCAGCAGCCTCCCCGGTCAAGAAAGAGCCTCTTACGCGAACACCGGGGAGCTGTTTTTT. Encoded protein: CASSLPGQERASYANTGELFF.

This clonotype is a singleton in its sample. V usage is TRBV4-1 and J usage is TRBJ2-2, with 7 nucleotides matching TRBD1. Looked up from germline, CDR1 is MGHRA and CDR2 is YSYEKL. Trimming at V came to 2 bases and at J to 1 base, leaving 1 base not matched to a gene. The CDR3 consists of 15 residues. CDR3 sequence (DNA): TGCGCCAGCAGCCAACACAGGGGGAACACCGGGGAGCTGTTTTTT. This translates into CASSQHRGNTGELFF.

The chain uses TRBV3-1 and TRBJ2-7, with TRBD2 matching 7 bases. Per the germline V gene, CDR1 is LGHDT and CDR2 is YNNKEL (reference sequence). Trimming at V came to 0 bases and at J to 5 bases, leaving 4 bases not matched to a gene. This CDR3 has 14 amino acids. The CDR3 region is CASSQDGEGHEQYF. CDR3 in DNA: TGTGCCAGCAGCCAAGACGGGGAGGGCCACGAGCAGTACTTC.

This clonotype came up a few times. The chain employs TRBV5-6 and TRBJ2-1; 11 bases align to TRBD2. Germline values: CDR1 SGHDT, CDR2 YYEEEE. V lost 0 bases to trimming and J lost 8 bases; unmatched junction nucleotides: 13. The CDR3 is 18 amino acids. CDR3 sequence: CASSLGLAGGNPADEQFF. The CDR3 DNA is TGTGCCAGCAGCTTGGGTCTAGCGGGGGGAAATCCTGCAGATGAGCAGTTCTTC.

The chain joins TRBV15 to TRBJ1-1; maybe TRBD1 (5 bases). Germline V lookup: CDR1 LNHNV, CDR2 YYDKDF (reference sequence). The CDR3 runs to 14 residues. Trimming pared 3 bases from V and 3 bases from J, leaving 11 bases between. CDR3 protein: CATSRSGGYTEAFF. Written as DNA, the CDR3 is TGTGCCACCAGCAGGTCCGGGGGGTACACTGAAGCTTTCTTT.

This clonotype was found a few times. V and J are TRBV6-5 and TRBJ2-3; 9 bases line up with TRBD1. This CDR3 has 15 residues. The V gene's germline CDR1 is MNHEY and CDR2 SVGAGI. J was trimmed by 7 bases and V by 0 bases; bases with no gene match: 5. The CDR3 reads CASSYSFGQGNTQYF. CDR3 DNA: TGTGCCAGCAGTTACTCTTTCGGACAGGGGAATACGCAGTATTTT.

Concerning this clonotype: A much larger clone sits a single nucleotide away, making a read error possible. The rearrangement joins TRBV12-3 or TRBV12-4 to TRBJ2-1; 7 bases match TRBD2. The CDR3 loop spans 13 amino acids. V shed 6 bases, J shed 9 bases, and the junction held 8 bases outside the gene matches. The CDR3 DNA reads as TGTGCCAGCAGCGACGGGGGGATCGGTGAGCAGTTCTTC. Amino acid sequence: CASSDGGIGEQFF.

A word on this clonotype: One junction end does not reproduce the germline sequence, and a read error may be involved. The gene calls are TRBV7-6 and TRBJ1-4, with D possibly TRBD1 on 5 matching bases. The CDR3 extends over 20 amino acids. CDR1 is SGHVS and CDR2 is FNYEAQ in the germline V gene. The CDR3 coding sequence is TGTGTCAGCAGCTTAGATCGGACCGGGACTCTTAAGACAACTAATGAAAAACTGTTTTTT. This codes for CVSSLDRTGTLKTTNEKLFF.

In this sample, this clonotype turned up a few times. The V call is TRBV27, the J call TRBJ2-5; 7 positions match TRBD1. V was pared by 2 bases and J by 4 bases, with 7 bases of the junction left unmatched. The CDR3 sequence is 15 residues long. Germline V gene data show CDR1 as MNHEY and CDR2 as SMNVEV (reference sequence). This chain's CDR3 is CASSLEQGLGETQYF. CDR3 nucleotide sequence: TGTGCCAGCAGTTTAGAACAGGGGTTAGGAGAGACCCAGTACTTC.

At least ten counts were recorded for this clonotype. The chain couples TRBV6-1 to TRBJ1-5, with D unclear. The CDR3 length is 11 residues. V lost 1 base to trimming and J lost 6 bases, with 1 base between them. Germline V gives CDR1 MNHNS, CDR2 SASEGT. The CDR3 DNA reads as TGTGCCAGCAGTGAAGGTCAGCCCCAGCATTTT. It is translated as CASSEGQPQHF.

This clonotype was seen repeatedly, ten times or more. V gene TRBV27 combines with J gene TRBJ2-5, with TRBD2 matching over 11 bases. The junction had 0 bases not matched to a gene; V was cut back by 2 bases and J by 4 bases. The CDR3 has 14 amino acids. CDR1 and CDR2 from the germline V gene are MNHEY and SMNVEV (reference sequence). CDR3 sequence: CASSLTSGGETQYF. CDR3 sequence (DNA): TGTGCCAGCAGTTTAACTAGCGGGGGAGAGACCCAGTACTTC.

The rearrangement links TRBV12-3 or TRBV12-4 to TRBJ2-3; tentatively, D is TRBD2 (5 bases). CDR3 size: 14 residues. V shed 6 bases and J shed 6 bases, with 16 bases lying between them. As DNA, the CDR3 is TGTGCCAGCAGCAATGGACGGGGATTGGATACGCAGTATTTT. Its protein is CASSNGRGLDTQYF.

The table lists this clonotype with many counts. The genes are TRBV7-6 and TRBJ2-1; 7 bases match TRBD1. Germline V gene sequence: CDR1 SGHVS, CDR2 FNYEAQ. There are 14 residues in the CDR3. The junction had 6 bases not matched to a gene; V was cut back by 5 bases and J by 5 bases. CDR3 loop: CASSPTGQHNEQFF. CDR3 in DNA: TGTGCCAGCAGCCCCACGGGACAGCACAATGAGCAGTTCTTC.